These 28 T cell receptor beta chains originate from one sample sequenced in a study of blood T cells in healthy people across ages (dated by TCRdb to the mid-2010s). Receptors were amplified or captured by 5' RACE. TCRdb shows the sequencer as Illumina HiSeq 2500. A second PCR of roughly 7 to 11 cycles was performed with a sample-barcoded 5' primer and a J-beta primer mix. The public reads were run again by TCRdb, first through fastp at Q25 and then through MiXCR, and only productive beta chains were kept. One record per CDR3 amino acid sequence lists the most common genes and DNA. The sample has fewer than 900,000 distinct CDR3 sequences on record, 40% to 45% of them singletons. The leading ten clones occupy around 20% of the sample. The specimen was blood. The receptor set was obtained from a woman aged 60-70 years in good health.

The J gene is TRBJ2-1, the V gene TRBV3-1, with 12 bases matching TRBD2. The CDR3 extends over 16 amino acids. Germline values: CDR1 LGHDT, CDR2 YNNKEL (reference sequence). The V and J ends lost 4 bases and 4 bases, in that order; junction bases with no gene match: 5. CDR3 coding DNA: TGTGCCAGCAGCCTAAAACTAGCGGGAGGTTACAATGAGCAGTTCTTC. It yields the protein CASSLKLAGGYNEQFF.

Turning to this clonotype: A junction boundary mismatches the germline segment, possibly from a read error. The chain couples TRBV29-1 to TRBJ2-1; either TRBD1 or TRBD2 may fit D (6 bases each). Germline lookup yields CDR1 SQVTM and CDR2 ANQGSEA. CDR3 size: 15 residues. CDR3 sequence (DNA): TGCAGCGTTGGGAGGGGGGCCAACTCCTACAGTGAGCAGTTCTTC. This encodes CSVGRGANSYSEQFF.

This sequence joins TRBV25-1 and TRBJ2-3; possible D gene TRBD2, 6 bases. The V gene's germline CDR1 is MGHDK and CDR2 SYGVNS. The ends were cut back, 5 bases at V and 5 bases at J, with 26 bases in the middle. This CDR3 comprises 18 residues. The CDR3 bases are TGTGCCAGCAGTACCATTACCTTAGAGGGAGGTGGTAAAGATACGCAGTATTTT. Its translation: CASSTITLEGGGKDTQYF.

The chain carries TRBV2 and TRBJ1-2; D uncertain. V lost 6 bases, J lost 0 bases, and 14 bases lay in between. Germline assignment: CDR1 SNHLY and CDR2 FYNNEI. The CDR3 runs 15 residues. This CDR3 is CASRPSGVTNYGYTF. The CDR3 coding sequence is TGTGCCAGCAGGCCCTCAGGTGTTACTAACTATGGCTACACCTTC.

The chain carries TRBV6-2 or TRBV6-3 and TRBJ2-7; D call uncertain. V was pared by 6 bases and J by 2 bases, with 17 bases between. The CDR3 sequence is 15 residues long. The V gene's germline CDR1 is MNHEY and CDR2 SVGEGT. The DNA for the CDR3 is TGTGCCAGCAGCCGTCTGGCGGAGCTCCCCTACGAGCAGTACTTC. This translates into CASSRLAELPYEQYF.

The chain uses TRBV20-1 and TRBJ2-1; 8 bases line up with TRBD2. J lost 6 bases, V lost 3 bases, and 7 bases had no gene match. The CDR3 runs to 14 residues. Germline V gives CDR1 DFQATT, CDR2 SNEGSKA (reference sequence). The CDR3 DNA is TGCAGTGCTAGCTCCGGGCTAGCGGGCAATGAGCAGTTCTTC. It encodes CSASSGLAGNEQFF.

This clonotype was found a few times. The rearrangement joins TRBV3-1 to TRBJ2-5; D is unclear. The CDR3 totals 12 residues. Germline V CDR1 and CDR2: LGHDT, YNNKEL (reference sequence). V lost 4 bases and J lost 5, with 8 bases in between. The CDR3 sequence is CASSPQKETQYF. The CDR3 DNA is TGTGCCAGCAGCCCACAGAAGGAGACCCAGTACTTC.

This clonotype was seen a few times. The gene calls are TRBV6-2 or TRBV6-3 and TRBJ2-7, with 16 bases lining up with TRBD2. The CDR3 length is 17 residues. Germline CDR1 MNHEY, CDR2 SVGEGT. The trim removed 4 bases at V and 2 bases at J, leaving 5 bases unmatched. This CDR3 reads CASSWGLAGGPAYEQYF. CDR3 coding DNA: TGTGCCAGCAGTTGGGGACTAGCGGGAGGGCCAGCCTACGAGCAGTACTTC.

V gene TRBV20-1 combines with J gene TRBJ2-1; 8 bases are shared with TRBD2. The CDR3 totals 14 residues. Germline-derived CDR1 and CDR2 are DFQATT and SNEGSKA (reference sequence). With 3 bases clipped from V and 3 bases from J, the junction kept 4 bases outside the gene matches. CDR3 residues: CSARVAGNYNEQFF. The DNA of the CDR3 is TGCAGTGCTAGGGTAGCGGGGAACTACAATGAGCAGTTCTTC.

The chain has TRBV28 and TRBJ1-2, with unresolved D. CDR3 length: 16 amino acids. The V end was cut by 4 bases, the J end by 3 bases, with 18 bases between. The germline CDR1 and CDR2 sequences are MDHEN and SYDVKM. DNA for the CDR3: TGTGCCAGCAGTTCCTCCCCGGGCGTGAGAGACTATGGCTACACCTTC. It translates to CASSSSPGVRDYGYTF.

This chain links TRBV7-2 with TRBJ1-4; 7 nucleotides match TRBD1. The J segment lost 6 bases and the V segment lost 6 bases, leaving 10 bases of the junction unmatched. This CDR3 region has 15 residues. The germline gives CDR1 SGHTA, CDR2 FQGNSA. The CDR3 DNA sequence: TGTGCCAGCAGGACTACCGGGACAGCCTATGAAAAACTGTTTTTT. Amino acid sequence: CASRTTGTAYEKLFF.

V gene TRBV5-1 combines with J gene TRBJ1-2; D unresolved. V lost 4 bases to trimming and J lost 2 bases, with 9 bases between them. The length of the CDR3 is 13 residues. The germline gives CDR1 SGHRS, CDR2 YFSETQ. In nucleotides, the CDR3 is TGCGCCAGCAGCGTGGAGGAAAACTATGGCTACACCTTC. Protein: CASSVEENYGYTF.

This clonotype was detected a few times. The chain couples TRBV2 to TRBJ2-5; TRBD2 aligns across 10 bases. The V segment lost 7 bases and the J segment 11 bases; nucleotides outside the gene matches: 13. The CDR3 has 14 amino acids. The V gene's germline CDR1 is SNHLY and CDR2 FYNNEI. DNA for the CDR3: TGTGCCAGCATCAGGCTAGCGGGGGATTTTGGGCAGTACTTC. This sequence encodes CASIRLAGDFGQYF.

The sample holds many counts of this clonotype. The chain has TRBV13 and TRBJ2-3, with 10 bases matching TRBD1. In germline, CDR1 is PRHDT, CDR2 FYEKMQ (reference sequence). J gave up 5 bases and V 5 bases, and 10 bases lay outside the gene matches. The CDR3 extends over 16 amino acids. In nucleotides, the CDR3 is TGTGCCAGCAGCCTGCAATTGGGGACAGGGGTAGATACGCAGTATTTT. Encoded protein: CASSLQLGTGVDTQYF. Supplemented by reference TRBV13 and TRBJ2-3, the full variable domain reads AAGVIQSPRHLIKEKRETATLKCYPIPRHDTVYWYQQGPGQDPQFLISFYEKMQSDKGSIPDRFSAQQFSDYHSELNMSSLELGDSALYFCASSLQLGTGVDTQYFGPGTRLTVL.

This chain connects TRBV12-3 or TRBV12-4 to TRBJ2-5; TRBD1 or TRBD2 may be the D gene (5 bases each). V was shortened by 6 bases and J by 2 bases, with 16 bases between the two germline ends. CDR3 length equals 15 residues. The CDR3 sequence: CASRPPGPSQETQYF. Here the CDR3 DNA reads TGTGCCAGCAGACCTCCGGGACCCTCACAAGAGACCCAGTACTTC.

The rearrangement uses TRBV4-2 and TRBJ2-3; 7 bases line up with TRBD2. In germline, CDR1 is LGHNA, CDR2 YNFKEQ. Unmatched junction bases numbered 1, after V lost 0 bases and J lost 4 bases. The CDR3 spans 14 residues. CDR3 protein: CASSQEREPDTQYF. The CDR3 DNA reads TGTGCCAGCAGCCAAGAGCGGGAGCCAGATACGCAGTATTTT.

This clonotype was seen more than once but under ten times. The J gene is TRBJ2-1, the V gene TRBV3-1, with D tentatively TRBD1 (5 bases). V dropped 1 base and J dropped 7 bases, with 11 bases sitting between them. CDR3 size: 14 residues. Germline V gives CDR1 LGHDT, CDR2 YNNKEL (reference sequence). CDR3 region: CASSQVPQGNEQFF. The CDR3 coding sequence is TGTGCCAGCAGCCAAGTCCCCCAGGGAAATGAGCAGTTCTTC.

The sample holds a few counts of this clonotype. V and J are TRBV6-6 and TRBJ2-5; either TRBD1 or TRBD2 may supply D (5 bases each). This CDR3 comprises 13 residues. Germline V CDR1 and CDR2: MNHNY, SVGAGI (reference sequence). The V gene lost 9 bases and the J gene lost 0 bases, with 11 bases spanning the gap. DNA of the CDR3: TGTGCCAGTGGGGTGGGGGACCAAGAGACCCAGTACTTC. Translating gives CASGVGDQETQYF.

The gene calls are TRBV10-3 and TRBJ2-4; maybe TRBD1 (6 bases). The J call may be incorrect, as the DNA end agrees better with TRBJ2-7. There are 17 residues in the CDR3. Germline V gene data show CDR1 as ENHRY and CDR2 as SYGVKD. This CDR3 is CAISEPRTGRLTYEQYF. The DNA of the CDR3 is TGTGCCATCAGTGAGCCACGAACAGGGAGACTAACCTACGAGCAGTACTTC.

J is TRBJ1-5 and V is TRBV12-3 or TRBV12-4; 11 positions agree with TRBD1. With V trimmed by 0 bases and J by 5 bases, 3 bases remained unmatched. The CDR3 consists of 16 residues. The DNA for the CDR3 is TGTGCCAGCAGTTTAGCGTGGACAGGGGGCCATCAGCCCCAGCATTTT. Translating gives CASSLAWTGGHQPQHF.

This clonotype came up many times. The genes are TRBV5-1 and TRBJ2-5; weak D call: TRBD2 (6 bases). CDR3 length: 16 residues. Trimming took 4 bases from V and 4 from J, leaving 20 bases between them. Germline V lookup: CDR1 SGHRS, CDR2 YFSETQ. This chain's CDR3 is CASSRIYSGSGETQYF. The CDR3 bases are TGCGCCAGCAGCCGAATTTATTCCGGGAGCGGAGAGACCCAGTACTTC.

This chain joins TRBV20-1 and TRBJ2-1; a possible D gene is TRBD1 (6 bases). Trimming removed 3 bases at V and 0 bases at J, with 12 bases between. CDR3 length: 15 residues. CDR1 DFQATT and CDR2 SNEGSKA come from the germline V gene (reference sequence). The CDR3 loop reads CSASWGQNSYNEQFF. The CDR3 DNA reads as TGCAGTGCTAGTTGGGGGCAGAACTCCTACAATGAGCAGTTCTTC.

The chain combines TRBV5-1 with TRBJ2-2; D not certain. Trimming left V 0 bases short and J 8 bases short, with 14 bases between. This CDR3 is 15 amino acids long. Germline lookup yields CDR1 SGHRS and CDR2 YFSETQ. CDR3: CASSLAITYSGELFF. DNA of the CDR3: TGCGCCAGCAGCTTGGCCATCACCTATTCTGGGGAGCTGTTTTTT. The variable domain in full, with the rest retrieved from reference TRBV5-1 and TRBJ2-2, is KAGVTQTPRYLIKTRGQQVTLSCSPISGHRSVSWYQQTPGQGLQFLFEYFSETQRNKGNFPGRFSGRQFSNSRSEMNVSTLELGDSALYLCASSLAITYSGELFFGEGSRLTVL.

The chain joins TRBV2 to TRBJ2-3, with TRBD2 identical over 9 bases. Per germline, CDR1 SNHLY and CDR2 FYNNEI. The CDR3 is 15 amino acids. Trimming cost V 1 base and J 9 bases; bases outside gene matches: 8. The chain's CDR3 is CASSEGRGGAYTQYF. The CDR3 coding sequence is TGTGCCAGCAGTGAAGGGCGGGGGGGTGCATACACGCAGTATTTT.

The CDR3 nucleotides read TGTGCCAGCAGCCAAGTCGGCAGATCTAACACTGAAGCTTTCTTT. Protein sequence: CASSQVGRSNTEAFF. This chain uses TRBV4-2 with TRBJ1-1; unclear D gene. The germline V and J ends were trimmed by 1 base and 2 bases, with 11 bases remaining between them. Germline V gene lookup returns CDR1 LGHNA and CDR2 YNFKEQ. CDR3 length: 15 residues.

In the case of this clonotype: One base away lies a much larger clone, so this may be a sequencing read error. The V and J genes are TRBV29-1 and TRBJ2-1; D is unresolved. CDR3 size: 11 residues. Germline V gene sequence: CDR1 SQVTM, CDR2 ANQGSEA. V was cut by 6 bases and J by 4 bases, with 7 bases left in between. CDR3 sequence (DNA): TGCAGCGTCGCAAGGTACAATGAGCAGTTCTTC. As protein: CSVARYNEQFF.

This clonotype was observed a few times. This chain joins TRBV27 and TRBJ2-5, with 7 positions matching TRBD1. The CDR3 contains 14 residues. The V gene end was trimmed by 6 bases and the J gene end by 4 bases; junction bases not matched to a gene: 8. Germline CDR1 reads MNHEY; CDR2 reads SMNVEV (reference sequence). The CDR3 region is CASRLYGTVETQYF. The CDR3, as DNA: TGTGCCAGCAGACTTTACGGGACAGTAGAGACCCAGTACTTC.

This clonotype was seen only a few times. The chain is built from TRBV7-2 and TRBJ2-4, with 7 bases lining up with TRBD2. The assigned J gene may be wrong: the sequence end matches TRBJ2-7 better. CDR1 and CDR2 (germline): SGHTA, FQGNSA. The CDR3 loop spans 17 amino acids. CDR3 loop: CASSSAPGLAESYEQYF. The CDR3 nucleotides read TGTGCCAGCAGCTCGGCCCCCGGGCTAGCGGAGTCCTACGAGCAGTACTTC.